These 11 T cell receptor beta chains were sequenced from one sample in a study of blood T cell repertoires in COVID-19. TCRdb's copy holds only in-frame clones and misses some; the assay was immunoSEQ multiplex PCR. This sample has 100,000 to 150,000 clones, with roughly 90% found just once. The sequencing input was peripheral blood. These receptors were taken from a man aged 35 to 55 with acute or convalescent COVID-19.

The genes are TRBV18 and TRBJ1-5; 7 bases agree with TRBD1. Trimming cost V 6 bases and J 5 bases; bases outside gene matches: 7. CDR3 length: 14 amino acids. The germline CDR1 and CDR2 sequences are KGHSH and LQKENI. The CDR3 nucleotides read TGTGCCAGCTCTCGGGACAGTACCGATCAGCCCCAGCATTTT. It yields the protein CASSRDSTDQPQHF. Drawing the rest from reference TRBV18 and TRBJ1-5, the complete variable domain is NAGVMQNPRHLVRRRGQEARLRCSPMKGHSHVYWYRQLPEEGLKFMVYLQKENIIDESGMPKERFSAEFPKEGPSILRIQQVVRGDSAAYFCASSRDSTDQPQHFGDGTRLSIL.

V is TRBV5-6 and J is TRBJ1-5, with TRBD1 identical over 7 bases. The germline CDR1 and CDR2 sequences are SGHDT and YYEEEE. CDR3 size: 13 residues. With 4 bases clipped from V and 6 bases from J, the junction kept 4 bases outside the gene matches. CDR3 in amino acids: CASSRQGVQPQHF. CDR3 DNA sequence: TGTGCCAGCAGCAGACAGGGAGTTCAGCCCCAGCATTTT. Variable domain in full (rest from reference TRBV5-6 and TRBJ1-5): DAGVTQSPTHLIKTRGQQVTLRCSPKSGHDTVSWYQQALGQGPQFIFQYYEEEERQRGNFPDRFSGHQFPNYSSELNVNALLLGDSALYLCASSRQGVQPQHFGDGTRLSIL.

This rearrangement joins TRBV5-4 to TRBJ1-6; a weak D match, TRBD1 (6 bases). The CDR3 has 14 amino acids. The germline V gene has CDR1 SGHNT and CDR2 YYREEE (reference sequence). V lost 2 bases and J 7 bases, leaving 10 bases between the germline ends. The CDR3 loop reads CASSLDRGNSPLHF. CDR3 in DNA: TGTGCCAGCAGCTTAGATAGGGGGAATTCACCCCTCCACTTT.

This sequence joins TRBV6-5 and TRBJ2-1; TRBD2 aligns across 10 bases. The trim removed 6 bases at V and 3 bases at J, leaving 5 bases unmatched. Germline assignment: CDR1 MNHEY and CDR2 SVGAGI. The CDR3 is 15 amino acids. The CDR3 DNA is TGTGCCAGCAGGGTCAGCGGGGGGGTCTACAATGAGCAGTTCTTC. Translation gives CASRVSGGVYNEQFF.

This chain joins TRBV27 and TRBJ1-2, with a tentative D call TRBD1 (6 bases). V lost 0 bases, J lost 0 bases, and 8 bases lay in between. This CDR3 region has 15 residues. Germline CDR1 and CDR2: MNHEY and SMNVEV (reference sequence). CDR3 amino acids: CASSLSTGSNYGYTF. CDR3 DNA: TGTGCCAGCAGTTTATCAACAGGGTCTAACTATGGCTACACCTTC.

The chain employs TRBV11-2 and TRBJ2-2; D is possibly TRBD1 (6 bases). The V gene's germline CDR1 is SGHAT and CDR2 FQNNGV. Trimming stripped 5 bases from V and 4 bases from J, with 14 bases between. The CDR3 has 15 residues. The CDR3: CASSPLGHRTGELFF. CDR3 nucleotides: TGTGCCAGCAGCCCCTTGGGACACCGCACCGGGGAGCTGTTTTTT.

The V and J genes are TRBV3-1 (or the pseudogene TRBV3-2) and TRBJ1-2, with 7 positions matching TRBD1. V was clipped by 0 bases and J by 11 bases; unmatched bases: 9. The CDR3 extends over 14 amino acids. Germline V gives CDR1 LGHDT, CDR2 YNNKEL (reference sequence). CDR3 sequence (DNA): TGTGCCAGCAGCCAAGAGGACCGGACAGGCCATTACACCTTC. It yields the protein CASSQEDRTGHYTF.

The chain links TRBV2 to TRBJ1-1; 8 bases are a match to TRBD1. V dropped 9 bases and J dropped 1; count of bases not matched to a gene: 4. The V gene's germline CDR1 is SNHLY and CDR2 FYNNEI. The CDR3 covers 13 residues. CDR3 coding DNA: TGTGCCAGGACGACAGGGGCGAACACTGAAGCTTTCTTT. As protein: CARTTGANTEAFF.

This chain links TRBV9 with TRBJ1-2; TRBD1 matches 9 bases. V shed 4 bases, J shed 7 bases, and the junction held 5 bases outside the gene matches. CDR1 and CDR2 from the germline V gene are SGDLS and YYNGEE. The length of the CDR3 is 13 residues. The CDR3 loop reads CASSPQTGGGYTF. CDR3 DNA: TGTGCCAGCAGCCCTCAGACAGGGGGTGGCTACACCTTC.

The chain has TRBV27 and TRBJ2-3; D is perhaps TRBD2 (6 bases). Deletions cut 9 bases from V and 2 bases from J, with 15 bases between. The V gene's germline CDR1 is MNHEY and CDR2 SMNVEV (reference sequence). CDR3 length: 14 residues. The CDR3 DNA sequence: TGTGCCAGTACAACTAGCCAAAACACAGATACGCAGTATTTT. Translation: CASTTSQNTDTQYF.

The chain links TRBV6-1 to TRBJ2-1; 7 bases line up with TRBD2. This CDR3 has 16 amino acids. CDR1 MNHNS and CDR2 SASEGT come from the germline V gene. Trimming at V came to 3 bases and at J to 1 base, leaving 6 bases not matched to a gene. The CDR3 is CASSESRGGSYNEQFF. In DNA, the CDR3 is TGTGCCAGCAGTGAGTCCCGCGGGGGATCCTACAATGAGCAGTTCTTC.